This TCR beta chain came from a study of blood T cell repertoires in COVID-19. The Seattle patients joined while their infection was active and were tracked longitudinally afterward. Original processing methods: Reference gene primer amplification gave estimated nucleated cell counts. Repertoires were generated with immunoSEQ multiplex PCR, while TCRdb's copy carries only in-frame clones and drops some. The V and J calls and clone size were taken over from that table, and D and trimming were inferred from the DNA. The sample has hundreds of thousands of clones, around nine tenths seen once. Sequenced input: peripheral blood. This TCR came from a woman between 65 and 79 years old with COVID-19, enrolled during active disease.

The CDR3 loop reads CASSYSYSGGLQETQYF. The CDR3 DNA follows: TGTGCCAGCAGTTACTCGTACAGCGGGGGGTTACAAGAGACCCAGTACTTC. This rearrangement joins TRBV6-2 or TRBV6-3 to TRBJ2-5, with 9 bases lining up with TRBD2. V shed 0 bases and J 2 bases; nucleotides not matched to a gene: 7. There are 17 residues in the CDR3. Germline CDR1 reads MNHEY; CDR2 reads SVGEGT.